Listed below are T cell receptor beta chains from one sample, sequenced in a study of shared clonotypes between healthy human individuals. Generated by immunoSEQ multiplex PCR, the TCRdb table keeps only in-frame clones and is missing some. The repertoire holds a few hundred thousand clones, with about 97% as singletons. Sequenced input: naive CD4+ T cells sorted from blood. Receptor source: a woman aged 25-40 years in good health. The conserved cysteine and the conserved F or W are not part of the CDR3 here.

J gene | V gene | CDR3 protein
TRBJ1-1 | TRBV5-4 | ASSLLSGTEAF
TRBJ2-1 | TRBV19 | ASSIGVDWNEQF
TRBJ2-1 | TRBV4-1 | ASSQDLPEDSGFNEQF
TRBJ2-7 | TRBV13 | ASRSGTGSYEQY
TRBJ2-7 | TRBV7-2 | ASTRRGGRGDEQY
TRBJ2-1 | TRBV9 | ASSGRPLREVDDEQF
TRBJ1-3 | TRBV11-2 | ASSPTGNTIY
TRBJ1-3 | TRBV18 | ASSQEQGQPGNTIY
TRBJ1-1 | TRBV5-6 | ASSLLRGNTEAF
TRBJ2-7 | TRBV18 | ASSPGTAGDEQY
TRBJ2-1 | TRBV10-3 | AISESQGAYNEQF